These 2 T cell receptor beta chains were sequenced from one sample in a study of response to subunit inactivated influenza vaccine. TCRdb ran MiXCR on the RT-PCR reads and lists one entry per CDR3 protein. The sample includes more than 700,000 distinct CDR3 sequences, about 20% of them seen just once. The sequences come from PBMCs from blood, collected 5 to 6 days after vaccination. All receptors derive from a middle-aged man who received an inactivated influenza vaccine.

The rearrangement joins TRBV6-1 to TRBJ2-5; weak D call: TRBD1 (5 bases). The CDR3 length is 17 residues. Trimming took off 5 bases at V and 4 bases at J, with 23 bases between the two ends. CDR1 and CDR2 (germline): MNHNS, SASEGT. CDR3 residues: CASSPNPGLVGRETQYF. The CDR3 nucleotides read TGTGCCAGCAGTCCAAACCCTGGGCTAGTGGGGCGAGAGACCCAGTACTTC.

This clonotype was counted only a few times. V usage is TRBV5-1 and J usage is TRBJ2-1; D ambiguous. The CDR3 loop spans 14 amino acids. The V end lost 0 bases, the J end lost 5 bases, and 9 bases lay between the germline ends. The germline V gene has CDR1 SGHRS and CDR2 YFSETQ. The CDR3 is CASSLGQWDNEQFF. The CDR3 DNA reads TGCGCCAGCAGCTTGGGGCAATGGGACAATGAGCAGTTCTTC. Together with reference TRBV5-1 and TRBJ2-1, the CDR3 gives the full variable domain: KAGVTQTPRYLIKTRGQQVTLSCSPISGHRSVSWYQQTPGQGLQFLFEYFSETQRNKGNFPGRFSGRQFSNSRSEMNVSTLELGDSALYLCASSLGQWDNEQFFGPGTRLTVL.